This T cell receptor beta chain was captured in a study of beta chain features in type 1 diabetes. Expressed TCRB transcripts got sequenced, as all isolated RNA was reverse transcribed. Data came from immunoSEQ multiplex PCR; TCRdb stores just in-frame clones and leaves some out. The table includes roughly 290,000 clones, about 8.5% detected once. Points from the study as a whole: Moderate yet significant TCRB CDR3 shortening was seen in Type 1 diabetes patients in all four CD4+ subsets. Insertion counts at VDJ junctions were lower in type 1 diabetes patients, who also showed more deletions there.

A few counts support this clone. Its antigen is as yet unknown. The CDR3 has 12 residues. Germline lookup yields CDR1 LGHNT and CDR2 FRNRAP. V was clipped by 6 bases and J by 10 bases, with 13 bases between them. This receptor was taken from a woman in her late teens or twenties in good health. Sequencing was carried out using central memory CD4+ T cells from blood. The rearrangement joins TRBV12-5 to TRBJ2-1; D is perhaps TRBD1 or TRBD2 (5 bases each). In DNA form, the CDR3 reads TGTGCTAGTGGGGACTCAGGGATGGAGCAGTTCTTC. This sequence encodes CASGDSGMEQFF.